This T cell receptor beta chain comes out of a study of beta chain features in type 1 diabetes. Sorting that relied on CD45RO/CCR7/CD25/CD127/CD95/CD27 yielded CD4+ naive, central memory, regulatory and stem cell-like memory cells. Each population that was sorted was more than 95% pure. Study results and caveats: In comparison with healthy donors, patients had naive, central memory and Treg TCRB repertoires that appeared more similar. Researchers report that Type 1 diabetes patients had moderately but significantly shorter TCRB CDR3s across all four CD4+ subsets.

This clone was observed a handful of times. The antigen remains undetermined. Expressed TCRB transcripts were sequenced after all isolated RNA was converted to cDNA. Method: immunoSEQ multiplex PCR; TCRdb's copy keeps in-frame clones and lacks some. The sample shows hundreds of thousands of clones, about an eighth of them seen only once. V shed 4 bases and J shed 9 bases, with 19 bases lying between them. The CDR3 loop spans 14 amino acids. CDR1 SGHRS and CDR2 YFSETQ come from the germline V gene. This receptor was obtained from a man aged 18 to 30 with type 1 diabetes. The material sequenced was naive CD4+ T cells from blood. This chain links TRBV5-1 with TRBJ1-2; D might be TRBD1 (6 bases). The CDR3 nucleotides read TGCGCCAGCAGCCCTGACAGGAACACGGAAAGCTACACCTTC. It encodes CASSPDRNTESYTF.